This TCR beta chain was recorded in a study of Tregs in tolerant kidney transplant recipients. The repertoire was sequenced with immunoSEQ multiplex PCR; TCRdb's copy has only in-frame clones and lacks some. The repertoire consists of tens of thousands of clones, with just under 97% occurring once and the leading ten covering more than 0.35%. In the case of this clone: Its cognate antigen is unknown.

General observations from the study: No direct test of biological reproducibility was done here.

Germline CDR1 DFQATT, CDR2 SNEGSKA (reference sequence). The V end was cut by 3 bases, the J end by 7 bases, with 9 bases between. This CDR3 contains 11 residues. The sequencing input was Tregs from blood cultured with allogeneic cells. The chain recombines TRBV20-1 with TRBJ1-2, with a tentative D call TRBD1 (5 bases). This sequence originates from a human donor in good health. DNA for the CDR3: TGCAGTGCTAGGGGGCCGGGTGGCTACACCTTC. This translates into CSARGPGGYTF.